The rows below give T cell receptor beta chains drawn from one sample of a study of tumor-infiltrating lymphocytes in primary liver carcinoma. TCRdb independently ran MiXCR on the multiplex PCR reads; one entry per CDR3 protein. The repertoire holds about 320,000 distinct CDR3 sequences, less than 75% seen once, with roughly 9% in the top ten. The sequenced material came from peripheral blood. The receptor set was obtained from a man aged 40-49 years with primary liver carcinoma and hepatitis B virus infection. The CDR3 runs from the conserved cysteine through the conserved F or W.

CASSPTDGFYNEQFF	TRBJ2-1	TRBV6-5
CASSPQTGQTEAFF	TRBJ1-1	TRBV5-1
CASSPRQGSDTQYF	TRBJ2-3	TRBV7-9
CASSPPGKANYGYTF	TRBJ1-2	TRBV5-1
CASSLNPSRDRGRGYERYF	TRBJ2-7	TRBV5-1
CASSQDESSYEQYF	TRBJ2-7	TRBV4-2
CASSLPPGQGASATETFF	TRBJ1-1	TRBV11-2
CASRPWTSGGTDTQYF	TRBJ2-3	TRBV6-6
CASSRDRGHLNEQFF	TRBJ2-1	TRBV5-4
CASSLAYGYTF	TRBJ1-2	TRBV7-2
CASSYSGTGDQPQHF	TRBJ1-5	TRBV6-5
CASTRTDTYEQYF	TRBJ2-7	TRBV28
CSVGGETQYF	TRBJ2-5	TRBV29-1
CSAGQGGEKLFF	TRBJ1-4	TRBV29-1
CASSLGQGRNTEAFF	TRBJ1-1	TRBV12-3/TRBV12-4
CTSSEAGLAGAVNEQLF	TRBJ2-1	TRBV6-1
CASSVGARSAFEQFF	TRBJ2-1	TRBV9
CASSLGTGAEKLFF	TRBJ1-4	TRBV12-3/TRBV12-4
CASRAVGRELFF	TRBJ2-2	TRBV2
CASSQGDRGTDEKLFF	TRBJ1-4	TRBV4-1
CATSDLRETQYF	TRBJ2-5	TRBV24-1
CASSLTSWLGEQYF	TRBJ2-7	TRBV6-1
CARSQEVAGASYNEQFF	TRBJ2-1	TRBV4-2
CASSWTTQTDGLASPYNEQFF	TRBJ2-1	TRBV5-5
CASTTDPLGLHEQYF	TRBJ2-7	TRBV6-6
CASSLEQGAHRAQQF	TRBJ1-5	TRBV5-5
CATSDFVSNQPQHF	TRBJ1-5	TRBV24-1
CAISRTGGYNEQFF	TRBJ2-1	TRBV10-3
CANSPGGEQYF	TRBJ2-7	TRBV7-9
CATTNIARETHNEKFF	TRBJ2-1	TRBV6-1
CASSLRTIGTYEQYF	TRBJ2-7	TRBV11-2
CASSFLQAGETGELFF	TRBJ2-2	TRBV5-4
CNVATSGGEQFF	TRBJ2-1	TRBV29-1
CASSRGGDWKLFF	TRBJ1-4	TRBV7-9